This section outlines one T cell receptor (beta chain) sequence together with its context. The data were produced by immunoSEQ multiplex PCR, yet TCRdb's version contains in-frame clones alone and is incomplete. Found here are around 78,000 clones, just over 90% of them singletons; the top ten hold around 2.3%. This CDR3 is built from 15 residues. CDR1 and CDR2 from the germline V gene are MNHNS and SASEGT. Trimming took off 6 bases at V and 3 bases at J, with 14 bases between the two ends. The data are from a study of T cell changes during pregnancy in multiple sclerosis. The chain joins TRBV6-1 to TRBJ2-2, with D possibly matching TRBD2 (7 bases). The source material was peripheral blood, sampled in the second trimester of pregnancy. The TCR was taken from a female donor with multiple sclerosis, enrolled in a pregnancy study. CDR3 bases: TGTGCCAGCAGGAGGGGGGGCGGGGACACCGGGGAGCTGTTTTTT. It specifies CASRRGGGDTGELFF.